The 15 T cell receptor beta chains given below trace back to one sample, sequenced in a study of CDR3 diversity in severe acne. TCRdb re-called the PCR reads through MiXCR, storing one row per CDR3 protein. The sample lists fewer than 100,000 distinct CDR3 sequences, around 49% occurring once. Sequences were obtained from blood. The receptor set was obtained from a male donor in good health, without acne.

This clonotype was counted many times. A read error is possible here, since a much larger clone lies one base away. The chain links TRBV5-6 to TRBJ2-7; 9 bases are shared with TRBD1. From germline, CDR1 is SGHDT and CDR2 YYEEEE. Trimming took 3 bases from V and 4 from J; bases not matched to a gene: 11. CDR3 length: 16 amino acids. DNA of the CDR3: TGTGCCAGCAGCTCTGGGGGACAGGGCTTGGCATACGAGCAGTACTTC. Its translation: CASSSGGQGLAYEQYF.

This chain joins TRBV12-5 and TRBJ2-7; TRBD2 aligns across 8 bases. This CDR3 spans 13 amino acids. J gave up 4 bases and V 6 bases, and 5 bases lay outside the gene matches. Germline loops: CDR1 LGHNT, CDR2 FRNRAP. CDR3 sequence (DNA): TGTGCTAGTGGCTCGCGCGGGAGGTACGAGCAGTACTTC. As protein: CASGSRGRYEQYF.

V and J are TRBV6-4 and TRBJ1-5, with TRBD1 identical over 7 bases. The CDR3 length is 18 residues. Losses at the gene ends were 2 bases for V and 12 bases for J; bases not matched to a gene: 22. In germline, CDR1 is MRHNA, CDR2 SNTAGT. The CDR3 DNA reads TGTGCCAGCAGTGACACGGCGGTTAGCGGGAGAACCGGGACAGTCCAGCATTTT. Protein sequence: CASSDTAVSGRTGTVQHF.

Ten or more counts support this clonotype. V and J are TRBV27 and TRBJ1-5; the match to TRBD1 covers 8 bases. The CDR3 extends over 17 amino acids. The ends lost 6 bases at V and 5 bases at J; junction bases unmatched: 15. Germline V gene sequence: CDR1 MNHEY, CDR2 SMNVEV (reference sequence). The CDR3, as DNA: TGTGCCAGCAGGTCAGTCATCAGGGGGCTATCAGATCAGCCCCAGCATTTT. Translation: CASRSVIRGLSDQPQHF.

This clonotype was seen repeatedly, ten times or more. This chain joins TRBV12-3 or TRBV12-4 and TRBJ2-2; TRBD1 aligns across 8 bases. J gave up 5 bases and V 6 bases, and 5 bases lay outside the gene matches. The CDR3 spans 14 residues. CDR3 in amino acids: CASSPGGRTGELFF. The DNA of the CDR3 is TGTGCCAGCAGCCCAGGGGGCCGGACCGGGGAGCTGTTTTTT.

CDR3 residues: CASSPGWTGPTYEQYF. In DNA, the CDR3 is TGTGCCAGCAGCCCTGGGTGGACAGGGCCCACCTACGAGCAGTACTTC. The chain recombines TRBV13 with TRBJ2-7; 8 nucleotides match TRBD1. The CDR3 is 16 amino acids. CDR1 and CDR2 from the germline V gene are PRHDT and FYEKMQ (reference sequence). V shed 5 bases, J shed 2 bases, and the junction held 11 bases outside the gene matches.

Written as DNA, the CDR3 is TGTGCCAGCAGCCCTCCGGGGGGGCGGGAACGCGATGAGCAGTACTTC. As protein: CASSPPGGRERDEQYF. The V and J genes are TRBV7-8 and TRBJ2-7; 8 bases are shared with TRBD2. Germline assignment: CDR1 SGHVS and CDR2 FQNEAQ. The CDR3 loop spans 16 amino acids. The J segment lost 7 bases and the V segment lost 5 bases, leaving 16 bases of the junction unmatched.

Concerning this clonotype itself: A read error may account for a junction end that differs from germline. The gene calls are TRBV12-3 or TRBV12-4 and TRBJ1-5, with a weak D call TRBD1 (6 bases). The CDR3 contains 20 residues. The CDR3, as DNA: TGTGCCAGCAGCAAAATACAGGTAGGAGGGGGAAGAGTCGGCAATCAGCCCCAGCAGTGG. The encoded protein is CASSKIQVGGGRVGNQPQQW.

The rearrangement links TRBV19 to TRBJ2-2, with TRBD2 identical over 10 bases. This CDR3 region has 16 residues. J lost 5 bases, V lost 6 bases, and 9 bases had no gene match. The V gene's germline CDR1 is LNHDA and CDR2 SQIVND (reference sequence). The CDR3 region has the DNA TGTGCCAGTAGCTCCGGGACTAGCGCGGGGACCGGGGAGCTGTTTTTT. Translated: CASSSGTSAGTGELFF.

The chain carries TRBV9 and TRBJ1-1; TRBD1 might be the D (6 bases). The CDR3 is 12 residues long. CDR1 is SGDLS, CDR2 YYNGEE, per germline. V gave up 4 bases and J gave up 6 bases, with 10 bases separating them. This CDR3 reads CASSSWTAEAFF. CDR3 nucleotide sequence: TGTGCCAGCAGCTCTTGGACAGCTGAAGCTTTCTTT. The complete variable domain, with remaining parts taken from reference TRBV9 and TRBJ1-1, reads DSGVTQTPKHLITATGQRVTLRCSPRSGDLSVYWYQQSLDQGLQFLIQYYNGEERAKGNILERFSAQQFPDLHSELNLSSLELGDSALYFCASSSWTAEAFFGQGTRLTVV.

This clonotype came up many times. V and J are TRBV12-3 or TRBV12-4 and TRBJ2-1; either TRBD1 or TRBD2 may supply D (6 bases each). The CDR3 consists of 14 residues. V lost 6 bases and J 4 bases, leaving 13 bases between the germline ends. CDR3 amino acids: CASSTEGGYNEQFF. CDR3 bases: TGTGCCAGCAGCACCGAGGGGGGATACAATGAGCAGTTCTTC.

A remark on this clonotype: It is likely a read error, because the conserved phenylalanine at the end of the CDR3 is missing. The limits of the CDR3 on the DNA are not certain, so only TCRdb's listed CDR3 is given. The chain is built from TRBV7-8 and TRBJ2-5. The CDR3 extends over 14 residues, inclusive of both ends. The germline gives CDR1 SGHVS, CDR2 FQNEAQ. The chain's CDR3 is CASSLGVQKRPSTS.

V is TRBV3-1 and J is TRBJ2-7; TRBD2 agrees at 8 bases. With V trimmed by 2 bases and J by 3 bases, 6 bases remained unmatched. The CDR3 runs 15 residues. Looked up from germline, CDR1 is LGHDT and CDR2 is YNNKEL (reference sequence). The CDR3 sequence: CASSQLPGGDYEQYF. The CDR3 DNA reads TGTGCCAGCAGCCAATTGCCGGGAGGGGACTACGAGCAGTACTTC.

Judged by abundance, this clonotype is medium-sized. The chain is built from TRBV7-9 and TRBJ2-3, with 9 bases fitting TRBD1. The CDR3 length is 16 residues. The V gene end was trimmed by 3 bases and the J gene end by 5 bases; junction bases not matched to a gene: 9. The germline V gene encodes CDR1 SEHNR and CDR2 FQNEAQ (reference sequence). CDR3 amino acids: CASSLDRGTQRDTQYF. For the CDR3, the DNA is TGTGCCAGCAGCTTGGACAGGGGAACACAAAGAGATACGCAGTATTTT.

This chain joins TRBV20-1 and TRBJ2-7, with D possibly TRBD2 on 7 matching bases. The CDR3 loop spans 13 amino acids. V was shortened by 6 bases and J by 0 bases, with 12 bases between the two germline ends. The germline gives CDR1 DFQATT, CDR2 SNEGSKA (reference sequence). The CDR3 protein is CSAGGLCSYEQYF. As DNA, the CDR3 is TGCAGTGCAGGGGGACTATGCTCCTACGAGCAGTACTTC.